This entry concerns a single T cell receptor (beta chain). This clone was seen only once. It lacks a known antigen. Base qualities are not provided; no much larger clone lies one nucleotide away. TCRbeta CDR3 regions were amplified from genomic DNA using the immunoSEQ Assay, a bias-controlled multiplex PCR. On the authors' methods: Within the assay, amplification of reference gene primers was used to estimate how many nucleated cells each sample contained. To quantify the absolute abundance of each unique TCRbeta CDR3 rearrangement, sequence reads were collapsed and filtered. For each sample, productive Simpson clonality was calculated by taking the square root of Simpson's diversity index across productive rearrangements. The clones in this table, taken by TCRdb from immuneACCESS, are in-frame only. Not every clone is retained; where verified, under half of the shortfall comes from an unresolved V gene, and the cause of the rest is unknown. That table is the source of V, J and clone size, and D and trimming were worked out from the DNA. Present in this sample are 200,000 to 250,000 clones, roughly 82% of which were seen just once. Jointly, the top ten make up approximately 13% of the sample.

This sample is drawn from a study of blood T cell repertoires in COVID-19 (dated by TCRdb to 2020 to 2022). Concerning the study at large: Samples from collaborators originated in the United States, Italy and Spain and spanned both the acute and convalescent phases of COVID-19. The material from the prospective study consisted of cDNA or gDNA derived from T cells, B-cell-depleted T cells, or PBMCs. Subjects who had been exposed to COVID-19, were actively infected with it, or had recovered from it provided the deeply sampled blood TCRbeta repertoires that made up the dataset. The repertoires were released in a freely available public database meant as a resource for research on the immune response to SARS-CoV-2. The samples were drawn from two sources: the first 160 participants of the ongoing ImmuneRACE study, and fewer than 1,500 subjects contributed by 6 global collaborators. A de-identified subject ID, COVID-19 status, age in years and sex were almost always included in the sample metadata. Where available, HLA class I and class II types were taken from metadata supplied by the sample provider and were not determined by assay-based typing. Overall study outcomes, separate from this receptor: The amount of clinical and demographic metadata varied by source and participant and was provided uncurated.

Collaborating institutions collected whole blood in K2EDTA tubes following their own protocols. Collaborator samples were shipped for TCRbeta analysis as frozen whole blood, isolated PBMCs, or DNA extracted from either sample type. Inclusive of the bounding cysteine and phenylalanine, the CDR3 is 15 residues long. The kept DNA is CDR3 alone, 45 bases in frame from the first base. According to the germline V gene, CDR1 reads SQVTM and CDR2 reads ANQGSEA. V trim: 1 base; J trim: 3 bases; unmatched bases: 9. The chain is assembled from TRBV29-1 and TRBJ2-7, with 7 middle bases fitting TRBD2. The receptor comes from an elderly man with acute or convalescent COVID-19. Source material: peripheral blood. The DNA sequence reads TGCAGCGTTGAAGTACCGGGACTACCTGACTACGAGCAGTACTTC. Protein translation: CSVEVPGLPDYEQYF.